This entry concerns a single TCR beta chain. There are 15 residues in the CDR3. Germline V gene lookup returns CDR1 SGHAT and CDR2 FQNNGV. V was clipped by 1 base and J by 1 base, with 8 bases between them. This sample was included in a study of cytomegalovirus exposure and HLA in healthy donors. Use of 60 Vbeta and 13 Jbeta primers characterized the PCR. The authors' processing: About 83 million unique TCR beta chains, 9 million to 14 million shared, were counted in a later analysis. Generated by immunoSEQ multiplex PCR, the TCRdb table keeps only in-frame clones and is missing some. The V and J calls and the clone size are those of that table, but D and trimming were determined from the DNA. Its clone listing holds 130,000 or so clones.

This clonotype was obtained from a woman aged 55-70 years in good health and CMV-seronegative. Sequenced sample: PBMCs. This chain uses TRBV11-2 with TRBJ1-3; D is ambiguous. The CDR3 sequence: CASSLVTGSGNTIYF. CDR3 coding DNA: TGTGCCAGCAGCTTAGTTACGGGATCTGGAAACACCATATATTTT.